This is a list of T cell receptor beta chains from one sample in a study of cytomegalovirus exposure and HLA in healthy donors. The protocol was immunoSEQ multiplex PCR, while the TCRdb copy is restricted to in-frame clones and leaves out a portion. The repertoire consists of around 150,000 clones, with roughly four fifths occurring once and the leading ten covering 1.5% to 2%. The sequenced sample consisted of PBMCs. Every receptor here comes from a young woman in good health and CMV-seronegative. Both conserved end residues are part of each CDR3. Fields, in order: V gene, J gene, CDR3 protein.

TRBV27	TRBJ1-1	CASSFFQRTEAFF
TRBV28	TRBJ2-7	CASSHDRDYEQYF
TRBV28	TRBJ1-3	CASSMPGGNTIYF
TRBV7-3	TRBJ1-1	CASSLMTGAGAFF
TRBV9	TRBJ1-1	CASSVGAGTEAFF
TRBV27	TRBJ2-5	CASSLTSGNQETQYF
TRBV2	TRBJ1-4	CASRGQLGLSGELFF
TRBV6-5	TRBJ1-2	CASSYFGKGYTF
TRBV5-1	TRBJ2-7	CASSLGPGVSHEQYF
TRBV10-1	TRBJ2-1	CASSEHRADEQFF
TRBV15	TRBJ2-2	CATSREGQGNTGELFF
TRBV6-6	TRBJ1-2	CASSYPGGENYGYTF
TRBV25-1	TRBJ2-5	CASSDGLAGDNF
TRBV6-6	TRBJ2-5	CASSAYLSGGETQYF
TRBV7-9	TRBJ1-5	CASSLAGGQGKQPQHF
TRBV30	TRBJ1-6	CAWSYGGSYNSPLHF
TRBV18	TRBJ1-2	CASSPGQAIYGYTF
TRBV18	TRBJ1-1	CASCHARNTEAFF
TRBV5-6	TRBJ2-2	CASSLTRQNTGELFF
TRBV9	TRBJ2-5	CASSQTRGRKYF
TRBV29-1	TRBJ2-1	CSVDAAGMREQFF
TRBV18	TRBJ2-7	CASSPGLAASSYEQYF
TRBV9	TRBJ1-5	CASSVRSGEPQHF
TRBV4-1	TRBJ1-1	CASSQASRWEAFF
TRBV12-1	TRBJ2-5	CAGGTTQETQYF
TRBV5-1	TRBJ2-5	CASSSQVRETQYF
TRBV7-8	TRBJ2-5	CASSLGRDFEQYF
TRBV10-2	TRBJ1-2	CASTEPHYGYTF
TRBV15	TRBJ1-4	CATSRDVGTGEEKLFF
TRBV19	TRBJ1-1	CASSIGGRSGEAFF
TRBV6-5	TRBJ2-5	CASSPWRGRGETQYF
TRBV5-1	TRBJ1-1	CASSLQTGNTEAFF
TRBV6-1	TRBJ2-1	CASSEDPSQPYNEQFF
TRBV18	TRBJ2-3	CASSPGREDTQYF
TRBV28	NA	CASRRDRGVYEQYF
TRBV28	TRBJ2-4	CASSSPAWPGLAGGLDIQYF
TRBV15	TRBJ2-1	CATSRRGQGAYNEQFF
TRBV18	TRBJ2-1	CASSPRGTYNEQFF
TRBV19	TRBJ2-1	CASSLSPSSSYNEQFF
TRBV11-2	TRBJ1-5	CASSDGTGRSNQPQHF
TRBV10-1	NA	CASSEYPSYEQYF
TRBV5-1	TRBJ2-1	CASSFSTSGRARDEQFF
TRBV5-6	TRBJ2-7	CASRDSGGPTYEQYF
TRBV6-6	TRBJ1-1	CASSYADRMNTEAFF
TRBV27	TRBJ1-2	CASRPGTGIYGYTF